This TCR beta chain was profiled in a study of control samples from healthy donors and cancer patients. V lost 4 bases, J lost 3 bases, and 13 bases lay in between. Germline V gives CDR1 SGHKS, CDR2 YYEKEE (reference sequence). The CDR3 has 14 residues. The assay was immunoSEQ multiplex PCR, and TCRdb's table has in-frame clones only and misses some. Of around 90,000 clones in the sample, about 89% were seen once. The receptor was derived from a man younger than 45 in good health. The chain recombines TRBV5-5 with TRBJ1-1, with D uncertain. The specimen was blood. CDR3 nucleotides: TGTGCCAGCAGCCTAATGGTTGCGTACACTGAAGCTTTCTTT. Amino acids: CASSLMVAYTEAFF.